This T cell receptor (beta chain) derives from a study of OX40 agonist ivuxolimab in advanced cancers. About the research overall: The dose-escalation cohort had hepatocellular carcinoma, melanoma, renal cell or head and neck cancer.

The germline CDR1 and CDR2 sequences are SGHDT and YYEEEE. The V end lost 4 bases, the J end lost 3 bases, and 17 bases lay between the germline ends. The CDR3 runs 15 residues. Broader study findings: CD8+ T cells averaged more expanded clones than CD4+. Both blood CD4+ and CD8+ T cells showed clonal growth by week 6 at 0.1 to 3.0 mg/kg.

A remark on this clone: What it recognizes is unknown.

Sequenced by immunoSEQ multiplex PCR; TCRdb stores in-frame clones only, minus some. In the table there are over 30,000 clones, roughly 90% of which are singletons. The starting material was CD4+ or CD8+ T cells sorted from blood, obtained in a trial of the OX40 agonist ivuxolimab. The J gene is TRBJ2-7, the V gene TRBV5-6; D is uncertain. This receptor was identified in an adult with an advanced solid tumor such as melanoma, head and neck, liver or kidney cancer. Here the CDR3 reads CASSPDRAIDYEQYF. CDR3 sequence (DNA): TGTGCCAGCAGCCCGGACCGCGCTATTGACTACGAGCAGTACTTC.